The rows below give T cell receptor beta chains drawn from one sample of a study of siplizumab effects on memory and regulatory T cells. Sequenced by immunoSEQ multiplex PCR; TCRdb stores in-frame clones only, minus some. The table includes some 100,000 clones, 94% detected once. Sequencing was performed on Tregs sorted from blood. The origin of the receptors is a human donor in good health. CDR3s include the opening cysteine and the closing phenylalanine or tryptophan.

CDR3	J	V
CASSLVTAYEQYF	TRBJ2-7	TRBV5-1
CASSFNYEQYF	TRBJ2-7	TRBV5-1
CASRLQILNQPQHF	TRBJ1-5	TRBV14
CASSTGRDGNQPQHF	TRBJ1-5	TRBV7-6
CASSLELGEQYF	TRBJ2-7	TRBV7-9
CASSLGRGPYEQYF	TRBJ2-7	TRBV5-1
CAAVKGGSEAFF	TRBJ1-1	TRBV4-2
CSARSGNTIYF	TRBJ1-3	TRBV20-1
CASIIWGYTF	TRBJ1-2	TRBV6-5
CASSERTAAAKNIQYF	TRBJ2-4	TRBV7-9
CASSLDQNYGYTF	TRBJ1-2	TRBV5-1
CASSLSPRTVYGYTF	TRBJ1-2	TRBV27
CASSQDLSGILYEQYF	TRBJ2-7	TRBV4-1
CASSPTWGATSGHTF	TRBJ1-2	TRBV7-9
CASSSFDTEAFF	TRBJ1-1	TRBV7-9
CASSLDTYYEQYF	-	TRBV7-9
CASSGQDYGYTF	TRBJ1-2	TRBV9
CARAGELFF	TRBJ2-2	TRBV10-3
CAVNGQARTGELFF	TRBJ2-2	TRBV30